A selection of T cell receptor beta chains follows, all from one sample in a study of blood T cell repertoires in COVID-19. Repertoires were generated with immunoSEQ multiplex PCR, while TCRdb's copy carries only in-frame clones and drops some. The data contain hundreds of thousands of clones, roughly 85% of them seen just once; the ten biggest clones take up around 6.9%. The specimen sequenced was peripheral blood. The receptors were gathered from a human donor in a cohort sampled during active COVID-19. Both conserved end residues are part of each CDR3. The order of the fields is clone size, J gene, CDR3 length, V gene, D gene, CDR3 DNA, CDR3 protein. The D gene is left open where the match is weak. Expanded clones are given a class, and other clones once, few, many or no size at all.

clone size: few
J gene: TRBJ2-3
CDR3 length: 13
V gene: TRBV5-6
D gene: -
CDR3 DNA: TGTGCCAGCAGCTCGGTTTCCACAGATACGCAGTATTTT
CDR3 protein: CASSSVSTDTQYF

clone size: -
J gene: TRBJ2-5
CDR3 length: 13
V gene: TRBV24-1
D gene: -
CDR3 DNA: TGTGCCACCAGTGAGGCAGGGAAAGAGACCCAGTACTTC
CDR3 protein: CATSEAGKETQYF

clone size: -
J gene: TRBJ1-1
CDR3 length: 14
V gene: TRBV5-4
D gene: -
CDR3 DNA: TGTGCCAGCAGCTTGGACAGTCTGAACACTGAAGCTTTCTTT
CDR3 protein: CASSLDSLNTEAFF

clone size: few
J gene: TRBJ1-6
CDR3 length: 13
V gene: TRBV7-6
D gene: -
CDR3 DNA: TGTGCCAGCAGCTCATCAGGGATTTCACCCCTCCACTTT
CDR3 protein: CASSSSGISPLHF

clone size: -
J gene: TRBJ1-6
CDR3 length: 16
V gene: TRBV10-3
D gene: TRBD1
CDR3 DNA: TGTGCCATCAGTGAGGCAGACAGGGTCCCCAATTCACCCCTCCACTTT
CDR3 protein: CAISEADRVPNSPLHF

clone size: -
J gene: TRBJ1-1
CDR3 length: 15
V gene: TRBV6-5
D gene: -
CDR3 DNA: TGTGCCAGCAGTTACCGGGTTCCGGAGAACACTGAAGCTTTCTTT
CDR3 protein: CASSYRVPENTEAFF

clone size: once
J gene: TRBJ2-7
CDR3 length: 17
V gene: TRBV19
D gene: TRBD2
CDR3 DNA: TGTGCCAGTAGCGGATTGACAGTCGGTAGCGGGCTCTACGAGCAGTACTTC
CDR3 protein: CASSGLTVGSGLYEQYF

clone size: -
J gene: TRBJ1-4
CDR3 length: 16
V gene: TRBV6-1
D gene: -
CDR3 DNA: TGTGCCAGCAGTGGACGAACAGTACAGACAAATGAAAAACTGTTTTTT
CDR3 protein: CASSGRTVQTNEKLFF

clone size: few
J gene: TRBJ1-6
CDR3 length: 16
V gene: TRBV13
D gene: TRBD1
CDR3 DNA: TGTGCCAGCAGCCCCCACCAGGGACAGGGGGATTCACCCCTCCACTTT
CDR3 protein: CASSPHQGQGDSPLHF

clone size: -
J gene: TRBJ1-6
CDR3 length: 14
V gene: TRBV30
D gene: -
CDR3 DNA: TGTGCCTGGAATCGCGACAGATTGGATTCACCCCTCCACTTT
CDR3 protein: CAWNRDRLDSPLHF

clone size: -
J gene: TRBJ2-2
CDR3 length: 21
V gene: TRBV18
D gene: TRBD2
CDR3 DNA: TGTGCCAGCTCCCTTATCGCCGGGACTAGCGGGGGGCCTTGCTGTACCGGGGAGCTGTTTTTT
CDR3 protein: CASSLIAGTSGGPCCTGELFF

clone size: -
J gene: TRBJ2-1
CDR3 length: 17
V gene: TRBV24-1
D gene: TRBD1
CDR3 DNA: TGTGCCACCAGTGATTTGGGAACAGGGGGGACCTACAATGAGCAGTTCTTC
CDR3 protein: CATSDLGTGGTYNEQFF

clone size: -
J gene: TRBJ1-1
CDR3 length: 16
V gene: TRBV5-1
D gene: TRBD1
CDR3 DNA: TGCGCCAGCAGCTTGGGAGGACAGGGTGAGGGGACTGAAGCTTTCTTT
CDR3 protein: CASSLGGQGEGTEAFF

clone size: -
J gene: TRBJ2-7
CDR3 length: 14
V gene: TRBV19
D gene: -
CDR3 DNA: TGTGCCAGTAGGGAGTCTCGAAACTCCTACGAGCAGTACTTC
CDR3 protein: CASRESRNSYEQYF

clone size: once
J gene: TRBJ1-2
CDR3 length: 11
V gene: TRBV7-9
D gene: -
CDR3 DNA: TGTGCCAGCGCTTACGGCGGCGGCTACACCTTC
CDR3 protein: CASAYGGGYTF

clone size: -
J gene: TRBJ1-6
CDR3 length: 13
V gene: TRBV6-5
D gene: -
CDR3 DNA: TGTGCCAGCGCGTCCTGGGAGGGTTCACCCCTCCACTTT
CDR3 protein: CASASWEGSPLHF

clone size: -
J gene: TRBJ2-3
CDR3 length: 15
V gene: TRBV24-1
D gene: -
CDR3 DNA: TGTGCCACCAGTGACGACAGGACCAGCACAGATACGCAGTATTTT
CDR3 protein: CATSDDRTSTDTQYF

clone size: -
J gene: TRBJ2-1
CDR3 length: 15
V gene: TRBV24-1
D gene: TRBD2
CDR3 DNA: TGTGCCACCAGTGATATTCCTAGCGGGAACAATGAGCAGTTCTTC
CDR3 protein: CATSDIPSGNNEQFF

clone size: -
J gene: TRBJ1-5
CDR3 length: 12
V gene: TRBV30
D gene: -
CDR3 DNA: TGTGCCTGGAGTGTACCAGGTCGATCCCAGCATTTT
CDR3 protein: CAWSVPGRSQHF

clone size: -
J gene: TRBJ1-5
CDR3 length: 14
V gene: TRBV12-5
D gene: TRBD1
CDR3 DNA: TGTGCTAGTGGTTTCGGCCAGGGGGAGCAGCCCCAGCATTTT
CDR3 protein: CASGFGQGEQPQHF

clone size: -
J gene: TRBJ1-1
CDR3 length: 14
V gene: TRBV5-1
D gene: TRBD1
CDR3 DNA: TGCGCCAGCAGCTTGGGGGACAGGGCGGCTGAAGCTTTCTTT
CDR3 protein: CASSLGDRAAEAFF

clone size: -
J gene: TRBJ1-1
CDR3 length: 16
V gene: TRBV11-2
D gene: TRBD1
CDR3 DNA: TGTGCCAGCAGCGTGGACAGGGGGTTTATGAACACTGAAGCTTTCTTT
CDR3 protein: CASSVDRGFMNTEAFF

clone size: -
J gene: TRBJ2-7
CDR3 length: 17
V gene: TRBV5-1
D gene: TRBD2
CDR3 DNA: TGCGCCAGCAGCTTGGGACTAGCGGGCACTAGCTCCTACGAGCAGTACTTC
CDR3 protein: CASSLGLAGTSSYEQYF

clone size: -
J gene: TRBJ1-1
CDR3 length: 14
V gene: TRBV4-1
D gene: -
CDR3 DNA: TGCGCCAGCAGCCCGAGAGGAGGCAACACTGAAGCTTTCTTT
CDR3 protein: CASSPRGGNTEAFF

clone size: -
J gene: TRBJ1-2
CDR3 length: 15
V gene: TRBV27
D gene: TRBD1
CDR3 DNA: TGTGCCAGCAGTGAGTCAGGGGGTGCTAACTATGGCTACACCTTC
CDR3 protein: CASSESGGANYGYTF

clone size: -
J gene: TRBJ2-7
CDR3 length: 13
V gene: TRBV9
D gene: -
CDR3 DNA: TGTGCCAGCAGCGTAATCCCTACCTACGAGCAGTACTTC
CDR3 protein: CASSVIPTYEQYF

clone size: -
J gene: TRBJ1-1
CDR3 length: 16
V gene: TRBV5-5
D gene: -
CDR3 DNA: TGTGCCAGCAGCCCCCGGGGAGGGGAGCGGAACACTGAAGCTTTCTTT
CDR3 protein: CASSPRGGERNTEAFF

clone size: -
J gene: TRBJ1-1
CDR3 length: 9
V gene: TRBV7-9
D gene: -
CDR3 DNA: TGTGCCAGCGAGGCTGAAGCTTTCTTT
CDR3 protein: CASEAEAFF

clone size: -
J gene: TRBJ2-2
CDR3 length: 14
V gene: TRBV5-4
D gene: -
CDR3 DNA: TGTGCCAGCAGCCCCGGGTCGAACACCGGGGAGCTGTTTTTT
CDR3 protein: CASSPGSNTGELFF

clone size: -
J gene: TRBJ1-1
CDR3 length: 13
V gene: TRBV7-2
D gene: -
CDR3 DNA: TGTGCCAGCAGCTTTACAGGGAACACTGAAGCTTTCTTT
CDR3 protein: CASSFTGNTEAFF

clone size: -
J gene: TRBJ2-7
CDR3 length: 14
V gene: TRBV30
D gene: -
CDR3 DNA: TGTGCCTGGAGTTCAAGCAGAACCCTAGTGGAGCAGTACTTC
CDR3 protein: CAWSSSRTLVEQYF

clone size: -
J gene: TRBJ2-2
CDR3 length: 14
V gene: TRBV5-1
D gene: TRBD1
CDR3 DNA: TGCGCCAGCAGCGCCAGGGGGACGGCCGGGGAGCTGTTTTTT
CDR3 protein: CASSARGTAGELFF

clone size: -
J gene: TRBJ2-3
CDR3 length: 17
V gene: TRBV18
D gene: TRBD1
CDR3 DNA: TGTGCCAGCTCACAAGAAACGGGACAGCTTACTATAGATACGCAGTATTTT
CDR3 protein: CASSQETGQLTIDTQYF

clone size: -
J gene: TRBJ2-7
CDR3 length: 13
V gene: TRBV30
D gene: -
CDR3 DNA: TGTGCCTGGGAGTGGCAGGGGCTCTACGAGCAGTACTTC
CDR3 protein: CAWEWQGLYEQYF

clone size: -
J gene: TRBJ2-2
CDR3 length: 17
V gene: TRBV5-4
D gene: -
CDR3 DNA: TGTGCCAGCAGCTCCCTAGGGGGTCGAGGAATCACCGGGGAGCTGTTTTTT
CDR3 protein: CASSSLGGRGITGELFF

clone size: -
J gene: TRBJ2-1
CDR3 length: 18
V gene: TRBV7-2
D gene: -
CDR3 DNA: TGTGCCAGCAGCCTAAATGGGGCGGGGATCGGCTCCTACAATGAGCAGTTCTTC
CDR3 protein: CASSLNGAGIGSYNEQFF

clone size: -
J gene: TRBJ2-5
CDR3 length: 15
V gene: TRBV7-9
D gene: -
CDR3 DNA: TGTGCCAGCAGCTTAGCGGCAGTCGCACAAGAGACCCAGTACTTC
CDR3 protein: CASSLAAVAQETQYF

clone size: -
J gene: TRBJ1-4
CDR3 length: 12
V gene: TRBV3-1/TRBV3-2
D gene: -
CDR3 DNA: TGTGCCAGCAGTCAAACAGGATTGAAACTGTTTTTT
CDR3 protein: CASSQTGLKLFF

clone size: -
J gene: TRBJ1-6
CDR3 length: 16
V gene: TRBV6-1
D gene: -
CDR3 DNA: TGTGCCAGCAGTGAACTTTCCGCGTACTATAATTCACCCCTCCACTTT
CDR3 protein: CASSELSAYYNSPLHF

clone size: -
J gene: TRBJ2-7
CDR3 length: 13
V gene: TRBV11-3
D gene: -
CDR3 DNA: TGTGCCAGCAGCCCGGGGGATGTCCACGAGCAGTACTTC
CDR3 protein: CASSPGDVHEQYF

clone size: -
J gene: TRBJ2-5
CDR3 length: 11
V gene: TRBV5-1
D gene: -
CDR3 DNA: TGCGCCAGCAGCTGGGCAGAGACCCAGTACTTC
CDR3 protein: CASSWAETQYF

clone size: -
J gene: TRBJ2-1
CDR3 length: 11
V gene: TRBV10-1
D gene: -
CDR3 DNA: TGCGCCAGCTTTGGGACTCCTTCGCAGTTCTTC
CDR3 protein: CASFGTPSQFF

clone size: -
J gene: TRBJ1-1
CDR3 length: 14
V gene: TRBV9
D gene: -
CDR3 DNA: TGTGCCAGCAGCGAAGGAGACCCGAACACTGAAGCTTTCTTT
CDR3 protein: CASSEGDPNTEAFF

clone size: -
J gene: TRBJ2-3
CDR3 length: 15
V gene: TRBV10-1
D gene: TRBD2
CDR3 DNA: TGCGCCAGCAGTGAGGCGGGGGGGAGGGCAGATACGCAGTATTTT
CDR3 protein: CASSEAGGRADTQYF

clone size: once
J gene: TRBJ2-3
CDR3 length: 12
V gene: TRBV6-1
D gene: -
CDR3 DNA: TGTGCCAGCAGTGAGATGTTCGGTACGCAGTATTTT
CDR3 protein: CASSEMFGTQYF

clone size: -
J gene: TRBJ1-2
CDR3 length: 15
V gene: TRBV30
D gene: -
CDR3 DNA: TGTGCCTGGAGTCCCCCCCACACCAGAGGGTATGGCTACACCTTC
CDR3 protein: CAWSPPHTRGYGYTF

clone size: -
J gene: TRBJ1-2
CDR3 length: 15
V gene: TRBV9
D gene: TRBD1
CDR3 DNA: TGTGCCAGCAGCGTAGCTGGGCAGGGGGCAGGTGGCTACACCTTC
CDR3 protein: CASSVAGQGAGGYTF

clone size: -
J gene: TRBJ1-5
CDR3 length: 13
V gene: TRBV10-2
D gene: -
CDR3 DNA: TGCGCCAGCTTGTTAGGGGTGGGTCAGCCCCAGCATTTT
CDR3 protein: CASLLGVGQPQHF

clone size: many
J gene: TRBJ1-1
CDR3 length: 14
V gene: TRBV5-1
D gene: -
CDR3 DNA: TGCGCCAGCAGCTTGGCCGGTGGGGGGACTGAAGCTTTCTTT
CDR3 protein: CASSLAGGGTEAFF

clone size: -
J gene: TRBJ1-5
CDR3 length: 15
V gene: TRBV7-9
D gene: TRBD1
CDR3 DNA: TGTGCCAGCAGCTACGGTACAGGGGGCAATCAGCCCCAGCATTTT
CDR3 protein: CASSYGTGGNQPQHF

clone size: -
J gene: TRBJ1-1
CDR3 length: 17
V gene: TRBV11-2
D gene: TRBD1
CDR3 DNA: TGTGCCAGCAGCCCTGGACAGGTTGAAGCCGGGGCCACTGAAGCTTTCTTT
CDR3 protein: CASSPGQVEAGATEAFF

clone size: -
J gene: TRBJ2-7
CDR3 length: 15
V gene: TRBV9
D gene: TRBD2
CDR3 DNA: TGTGCCAGCAGCTACGAGCGGGGGGGCTCCTACGAGCAGTACTTC
CDR3 protein: CASSYERGGSYEQYF

clone size: few
J gene: TRBJ2-7
CDR3 length: 17
V gene: TRBV7-6
D gene: TRBD1
CDR3 DNA: TGTGCCAGCAGCCCTATGAGGACAGGGGGCCTTCTTTACGAGCAGTACTTC
CDR3 protein: CASSPMRTGGLLYEQYF